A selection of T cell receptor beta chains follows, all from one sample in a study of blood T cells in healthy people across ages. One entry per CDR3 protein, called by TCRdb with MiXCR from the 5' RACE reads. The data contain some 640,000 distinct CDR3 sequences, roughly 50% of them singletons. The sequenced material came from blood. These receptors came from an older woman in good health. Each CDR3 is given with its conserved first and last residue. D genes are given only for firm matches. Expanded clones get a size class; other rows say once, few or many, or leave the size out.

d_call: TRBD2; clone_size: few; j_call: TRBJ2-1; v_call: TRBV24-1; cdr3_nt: TGTGCCACCAGTGAATCCCGACTAGCGGGGGAATACAATGAGCAGTTCTTC; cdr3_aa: CATSESRLAGEYNEQFF
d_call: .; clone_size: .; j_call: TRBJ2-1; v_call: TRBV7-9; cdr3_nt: TGTGCCAGCAGCTTAGCATGGGGGGCCCAGCAGTTCTTC; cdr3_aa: CASSLAWGAQQFF
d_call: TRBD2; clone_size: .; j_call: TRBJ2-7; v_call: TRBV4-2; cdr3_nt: TGTGCCAGTAGCCAAACGGAGGCGGGAGGAGCCTACAATGAGCAGTACTTC; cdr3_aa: CASSQTEAGGAYNEQYF
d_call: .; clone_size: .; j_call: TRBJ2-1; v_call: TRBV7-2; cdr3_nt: TGTGCCAGCAGCTTACTATCAGTCGGACACAATGAGCAGTTCTTC; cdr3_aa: CASSLLSVGHNEQFF
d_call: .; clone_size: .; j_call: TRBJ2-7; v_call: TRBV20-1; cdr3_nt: TGCAGTGCTAGGGGGGACACCTCCTACGAGCAGTACTTC; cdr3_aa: CSARGDTSYEQYF
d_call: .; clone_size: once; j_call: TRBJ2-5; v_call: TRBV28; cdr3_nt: TGTGCCAGTACCAACAGACCACAAGAGACCCAGTACTTC; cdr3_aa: CASTNRPQETQYF
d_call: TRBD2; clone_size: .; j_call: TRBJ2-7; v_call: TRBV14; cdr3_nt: TGTGCCAGCAGCCCCGCCCTTGGGACTAGCGGGTGGTACGAGCAGTACTTC; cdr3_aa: CASSPALGTSGWYEQYF
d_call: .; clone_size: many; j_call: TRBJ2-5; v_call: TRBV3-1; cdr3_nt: TGTGCCAGCAGCCAAGTTGCAGAGACCCAGTACTTC; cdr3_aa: CASSQVAETQYF
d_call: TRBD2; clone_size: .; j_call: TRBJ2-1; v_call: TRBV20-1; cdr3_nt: TGCAGTGCTAGCCAAGCGGGAGGAAATGAGTTCTTC; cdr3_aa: CSASQAGGNEFF
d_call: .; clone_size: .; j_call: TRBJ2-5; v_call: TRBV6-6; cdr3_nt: TGTGCCAGCAGTTACATCCGAGGCCGCTCCCAAGAGACCCAGTACTTC; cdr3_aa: CASSYIRGRSQETQYF
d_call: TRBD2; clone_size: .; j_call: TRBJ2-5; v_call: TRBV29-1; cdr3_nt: TGCAGCGTTGTGCCAGCGGGGGTCGTAAGAGAGACCCAGTACTTC; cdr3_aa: CSVVPAGVVRETQYF